Below, 23 T cell receptor beta chains from the same sample are listed, as sequenced in a study of T cells in Graves' hyperthyroidism and ophthalmopathy. Template material for amplifying TCR beta CDR3 regions consisted of RNA transcripts. HTBI primers were the set used in a first-round RT-PCR of the TCR CDR3. TCRdb re-called the multiplex PCR reads through MiXCR, storing one row per CDR3 protein. This sample carries roughly 99,000 distinct CDR3 sequences, roughly 15% of them seen once, and the ten largest clones take about 45%. The sample was blood. These receptors were taken from a woman aged 50 to 60 with Graves' hyperthyroidism.

This clonotype was seen ten or more times. This chain joins TRBV28 and TRBJ1-5; D uncertain. The CDR3 sequence is 14 residues long. Germline V gene lookup returns CDR1 MDHEN and CDR2 SYDVKM. V shed 1 base and J shed 6 bases, with 10 bases lying between them. This chain's CDR3 is CASSLFPYGQPQHF. CDR3 bases: TGTGCCAGCAGTTTATTTCCTTACGGTCAGCCCCAGCATTTT.

The V gene is TRBV24-1, the J gene TRBJ2-1; 10 bases fit TRBD1. The J call may be wrong; the DNA end is better matched by TRBJ2-7. CDR3 size: 16 residues. Germline V gene data show CDR1 as KGHDR and CDR2 as SFDVKD. The CDR3: CATSDRDRGSYNEQYF. CDR3 DNA sequence: TGTGCCACCAGTGACCGGGACAGGGGTTCCTACAATGAGCAGTACTTC.

There are many counts of this clonotype. Here the CDR3 reads CASSPTSGRVTEQFF. CDR3 DNA: TGTGCCAGCTCACCGACTAGCGGGAGGGTAACTGAGCAGTTCTTC. The rearrangement joins TRBV18 to TRBJ2-1, with 14 nucleotides matching TRBD2. Germline V lookup: CDR1 KGHSH, CDR2 LQKENI. The CDR3 has 15 amino acids. J was trimmed by 9 bases and V by 3 bases; bases with no gene match: 4. The full variable domain, with the rest looked up from reference TRBV18 and TRBJ2-1, is NAGVMQNPRHLVRRRGQEARLRCSPMKGHSHVYWYRQLPEEGLKFMVYLQKENIIDESGMPKERFSAEFPKEGPSILRIQQVVRGDSAAYFCASSPTSGRVTEQFFGPGTRLTVL.

This clonotype was detected ten times or more. CDR3 in DNA: TGCAGCACCCGGGAGGGCAATCAGCCCCAGCATTTT. Amino acids: CSTREGNQPQHF. The J gene is TRBJ1-5, the V gene TRBV29-1, with D hard to call. Trimming left V 8 bases short and J 2 bases short, with 10 bases between. The CDR3 is 12 amino acids. Looked up from germline, CDR1 is SQVTM and CDR2 is ANQGSEA.

This clonotype was picked up many times. CDR3 nucleotide sequence: TGTGCCAGCAGCCCCGCACAGGGCAGCTATGGCTACACCTTC. It is translated as CASSPAQGSYGYTF. The genes are TRBV3-1 and TRBJ1-2, with D possibly being TRBD1 (6 bases). CDR1 and CDR2 (germline): LGHDT, YNNKEL (reference sequence). The CDR3 covers 14 residues. V dropped 4 bases and J dropped 4 bases, with 13 bases sitting between them.

This clonotype has at least ten counts. V and J are TRBV20-1 and TRBJ2-1, with D unresolved. CDR1 and CDR2 from the germline V gene are DFQATT and SNEGSKA (reference sequence). The V and J ends lost 1 base and 12 bases respectively, with 16 bases between them. The CDR3 is 13 amino acids. The CDR3 DNA reads as TGCAGTGCTAGAGCGGCCTTAGCTTTCGGGCAGTTCTTC. It encodes CSARAALAFGQFF.

There are many counts of this clonotype. This chain links TRBV6-5 with TRBJ2-2; D is perhaps TRBD2 (5 bases). Looked up from germline, CDR1 is MNHEY and CDR2 is SVGAGI. This CDR3 is built from 14 residues. The germline V and J ends were trimmed by 0 bases and 5 bases, with 7 bases remaining between them. Here the CDR3 DNA reads TGTGCCAGCAGTTACTCGAGGGTAACCGGGGAGCTGTTTTTT. It is translated as CASSYSRVTGELFF.

The sample holds many counts of this clonotype. The chain combines TRBV2 with TRBJ2-3; 8 positions agree with TRBD2. The CDR3 covers 15 residues. Germline CDR1 reads SNHLY; CDR2 reads FYNNEI. Germline trimming cut 6 bases from V and 7 bases from J; bases unmatched to any gene: 12. CDR3 residues: CASSAGGQPTHTQYF. Written as DNA, the CDR3 is TGTGCCAGCAGCGCGGGGGGCCAACCCACGCATACGCAGTATTTT.

This clonotype was detected ten times or more. This chain joins TRBV10-2 and TRBJ2-1; 7 bases map to TRBD1. Trimming cost V 2 bases and J 11 bases; bases outside gene matches: 6. From germline, CDR1 is WSHSY and CDR2 SAAADI. The CDR3 covers 13 residues. CDR3 DNA sequence: TGCGCCAGCAGTGAGCCAAACAGGGGTAAGCAGTTCTTC. It codes for CASSEPNRGKQFF.

This clonotype came up many times. The chain combines TRBV7-3 with TRBJ2-3; the D gene could be TRBD1 or TRBD2 (5 bases each). Trimming stripped 6 bases from V and 2 bases from J, with 21 bases between. The CDR3 is 17 amino acids. Germline loops: CDR1 SGHTA, CDR2 FQGTGA. CDR3 nucleotide sequence: TGTGCCAGCAGGCCAACCCAGGGCAGCGGTGACACAGATACGCAGTATTTT. Amino acids: CASRPTQGSGDTDTQYF.

This clonotype was recorded at least ten times. The gene calls are TRBV5-8 and TRBJ2-5; D gene unclear. V shed 2 bases and J shed 0 bases, with 5 bases lying between them. The germline V gene encodes CDR1 SGHTS and CDR2 YDEGEE. The CDR3 runs 13 residues. DNA of the CDR3: TGTGCCAGCAGCTTTCAGAACCAAGAGACCCAGTACTTC. Its translation is CASSFQNQETQYF.

In this sample, this clonotype turned up many times. This chain connects TRBV11-2 to TRBJ2-3; a weak D match, TRBD2 (5 bases). V lost 4 bases, J lost 4 bases, and 12 bases lay in between. From germline, CDR1 is SGHAT and CDR2 FQNNGV. This CDR3 comprises 14 residues. CDR3 nucleotides: TGTGCCAGCAGCTCCCTCGGAGGCCCAGATACGCAGTATTTT. Translation: CASSSLGGPDTQYF.

The rearrangement uses TRBV5-1 and TRBJ2-3; D may be TRBD2 (6 bases). CDR3 length: 16 amino acids. Germline V gene data show CDR1 as SGHRS and CDR2 as YFSETQ. V lost 0 bases and J 4 bases, leaving 15 bases between the germline ends. CDR3 amino acids: CASSLGGGEFSDTQYF. CDR3 DNA sequence: TGCGCCAGCAGCTTGGGAGGCGGGGAGTTCTCAGATACGCAGTATTTT.

This clonotype occurred many times. The gene calls are TRBV28 and TRBJ1-2; no clear D. This CDR3 spans 14 amino acids. The germline gives CDR1 MDHEN, CDR2 SYDVKM. V lost 3 bases to trimming and J lost 5 bases, with 13 bases between them. The CDR3 reads CASSLMESEYGYTF. The CDR3 nucleotides are TGTGCCAGCAGTTTGATGGAATCGGAATATGGCTACACCTTC.

In this sample, this clonotype turned up many times. The chain couples TRBV28 to TRBJ2-1, with D uncertain. CDR1 is MDHEN, CDR2 SYDVKM, per germline. CDR3 length: 12 amino acids. The V gene lost 2 bases and the J gene lost 9 bases, with 8 bases spanning the gap. CDR3 nucleotides: TGTGCCAGCAGTTTAACGTGGGGTGAGCAGTTCTTC. It translates to CASSLTWGEQFF.

The table lists this clonotype with many counts. The V and J genes are TRBV7-9 and TRBJ1-1, with a possible D match to TRBD1 (5 bases). CDR1 is SEHNR and CDR2 is FQNEAQ in the germline V gene (reference sequence). The length of the CDR3 is 12 residues. V lost 2 bases and J 8 bases, leaving 9 bases between the germline ends. CDR3 sequence reads: CASSLWPGEAFF. The CDR3 bases are TGTGCCAGCAGCTTATGGCCAGGGGAAGCTTTCTTT.

The table lists this clonotype with many counts. The J gene is TRBJ1-1, the V gene TRBV20-1; TRBD1 agrees at 11 bases. The germline CDR1 and CDR2 sequences are DFQATT and SNEGSKA (reference sequence). The CDR3 covers 16 residues. V gave up 0 bases and J gave up 5 bases; unmatched junction bases: 8. The CDR3 DNA follows: TGCAGTGCTAGAGAAAGGACAGGGGGCTTTGGGACTGAAGCTTTCTTT. Encoded protein: CSARERTGGFGTEAFF.

The chain combines TRBV20-1 with TRBJ2-7; TRBD2 is a possible D gene (5 bases). V lost 0 bases, J lost 6 bases, and 6 bases lay in between. The CDR3 sequence is 11 residues long. Per the germline V gene, CDR1 is DFQATT and CDR2 is SNEGSKA (reference sequence). CDR3 in amino acids: CSARDAGEQYV. CDR3 sequence (DNA): TGCAGTGCTAGAGACGCGGGCGAGCAGTACGTC.

This clonotype was observed at least ten times. CDR3 bases: TGTGCCAGCAGTTTACAACCACAGGGGTACAATGAGCAGTTCTTC. As protein: CASSLQPQGYNEQFF. The genes are TRBV6-1 and TRBJ2-1, with 7 nucleotides matching TRBD1. The CDR3 is 15 amino acids. V was pared by 5 bases and J by 4 bases, with 8 bases of the junction left unmatched. Looked up from germline, CDR1 is MNHNS and CDR2 is SASEGT.

In this sample, this clonotype turned up many times. This chain joins TRBV12-3 or TRBV12-4 and TRBJ1-3, with D unclear. With 6 bases removed from V and 0 bases from J, the gap between germline ends came to 18 bases. The CDR3 has 17 amino acids. The CDR3 nucleotides read TGTGCCAGCAGCCTGAGCGGTACAGCGTACTCTGGAAACACCATATATTTT. Translation gives CASSLSGTAYSGNTIYF.

V and J are TRBV7-2 and TRBJ1-1; D remains unclear. The CDR3 runs to 14 residues. CDR1 and CDR2 from the germline V gene are SGHTA and FQGNSA. V dropped 5 bases and J dropped 0 bases, with 10 bases sitting between them. CDR3 nucleotide sequence: TGTGCCAGCAGCCTTGGAGTAATGAACACTGAAGCTTTCTTT. It encodes CASSLGVMNTEAFF.

The chain has TRBV28 and TRBJ2-7; 7 bases match TRBD1. The CDR3 is made up of 13 amino acids. V shed 6 bases, J shed 3 bases, and the junction held 5 bases outside the gene matches. Germline V gene data show CDR1 as MDHEN and CDR2 as SYDVKM. The CDR3 here is CASRRQGHYEQYF. The CDR3, as DNA: TGTGCCAGCAGACGACAGGGACACTACGAGCAGTACTTC.

The chain employs TRBV30 and TRBJ1-2; 8 positions match TRBD1. Germline loops: CDR1 GTSNPN, CDR2 SVGIG (reference sequence). V lost 5 bases to trimming and J lost 9 bases; unmatched junction nucleotides: 8. This CDR3 is 12 amino acids long. This chain's CDR3 is CAWGTGGRSYTF. DNA for the CDR3: TGTGCCTGGGGAACAGGGGGAAGGAGCTACACCTTC.